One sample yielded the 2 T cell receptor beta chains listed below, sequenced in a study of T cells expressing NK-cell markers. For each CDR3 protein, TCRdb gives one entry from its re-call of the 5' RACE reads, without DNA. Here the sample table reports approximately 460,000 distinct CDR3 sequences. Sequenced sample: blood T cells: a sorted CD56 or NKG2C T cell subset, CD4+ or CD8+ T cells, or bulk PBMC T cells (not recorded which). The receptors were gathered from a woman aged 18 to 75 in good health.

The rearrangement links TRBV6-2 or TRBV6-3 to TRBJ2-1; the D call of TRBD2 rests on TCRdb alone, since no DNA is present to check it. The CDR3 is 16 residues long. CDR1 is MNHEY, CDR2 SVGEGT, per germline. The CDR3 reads CASSYGGTRAYNEQFF.

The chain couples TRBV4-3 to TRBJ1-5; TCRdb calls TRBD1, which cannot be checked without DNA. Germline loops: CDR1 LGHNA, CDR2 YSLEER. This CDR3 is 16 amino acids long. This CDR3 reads CASSQEWGSVNQPQHF.